This is a list of T cell receptor beta chains from one sample in a study of blood T cells in healthy people across ages. MiXCR, run by TCRdb on the 5' RACE reads, gives a single entry per CDR3 protein. The repertoire holds under 950,000 distinct CDR3 sequences, with 22% as singletons. Sequencing was performed on blood. Receptors were obtained from a man aged 70-80 years in good health. The CDR3 runs from the conserved cysteine through the conserved F or W. The order of the fields is D gene, V gene, J gene, clone size, CDR3 DNA, CDR3 protein. The D gene is left open where the match is weak. Part of the rows lack a size; the others show once, few, many or a class for expanded clones.

D: NA
V: TRBV2
J: TRBJ2-7
size: few
DNA: TGTGCCAGCACAGAGACCGGGACAACCTCCTACGAGCAGTACTTC
CDR3: CASTETGTTSYEQYF

D: TRBD2
V: TRBV29-1
J: TRBJ2-3
size: NA
DNA: TGCAGCGGGCACGCCGAGCGGGGTAGCACAGATACGCAGTATTTT
CDR3: CSGHAERGSTDTQYF

D: NA
V: TRBV5-6
J: TRBJ2-2
size: NA
DNA: TGTGCCAGCAGCTTGGATTACGCCGGGGAGCTGTTTTTT
CDR3: CASSLDYAGELFF

D: NA
V: TRBV29-1
J: TRBJ1-2
size: NA
DNA: TGCAGCGTCTCAACAACAAGCTATGGCTACACCTTC
CDR3: CSVSTTSYGYTF

D: TRBD1
V: TRBV5-1
J: TRBJ2-2
size: NA
DNA: TGCGCCAGCAGCTACCGACAGGGGGCGCTTCAGAACACCGGGGAGCTGTTTTTT
CDR3: CASSYRQGALQNTGELFF

D: TRBD1
V: TRBV14
J: TRBJ1-1
size: few
DNA: TGTGCCAGCAGCCTCCGGGACAGTGAAGCTTTCTTT
CDR3: CASSLRDSEAFF

D: TRBD1
V: TRBV29-1
J: TRBJ1-2
size: NA
DNA: TGCAGCGTCACCGGCAGGGGGCCTCGGTTTGGCTACACCTTC
CDR3: CSVTGRGPRFGYTF

D: TRBD1
V: TRBV25-1
J: TRBJ1-6
size: few
DNA: TGTGCCAGCAGTGAATACCGGGACAGGGCTTCACCCCTCCACTTT
CDR3: CASSEYRDRASPLHF

D: NA
V: TRBV19
J: TRBJ2-1
size: NA
DNA: TGTGCCAGTAGTATAGATCTCGGGGTGAGCTCCTACAATGAGCAGTTCTTC
CDR3: CASSIDLGVSSYNEQFF

D: TRBD1
V: TRBV2
J: TRBJ2-7
size: few
DNA: TGTGCCAGCACGGGGACAGCCACCTACGAGCAGTACTTC
CDR3: CASTGTATYEQYF

D: NA
V: TRBV20-1
J: TRBJ2-3
size: few
DNA: TGCAGTAGGACTTTCCCTAGCACAGATACGCAGTATTTT
CDR3: CSRTFPSTDTQYF

D: NA
V: TRBV7-2
J: TRBJ1-4
size: many
DNA: TGTGCCAGCAGCACCAGACGGAGCCACAATGAAAAACTGTTTTTT
CDR3: CASSTRRSHNEKLFF

D: NA
V: TRBV12-3/TRBV12-4
J: TRBJ1-5
size: few
DNA: TGTGCCAGCAGCCGACCCCGACGGCTGCCCCAGCATTTT
CDR3: CASSRPRRLPQHF

D: TRBD2
V: TRBV12-3/TRBV12-4
J: TRBJ2-4
size: few
DNA: TGTGCCAGCAGTCCCTGGGACTACCAAAACATTCAGTACTTC
CDR3: CASSPWDYQNIQYF

D: NA
V: TRBV12-3/TRBV12-4
J: TRBJ2-1
size: few
DNA: TGTGCCAGCAGATCACAGGGAGGGATATACAATGAGCAGTTCTTC
CDR3: CASRSQGGIYNEQFF

D: NA
V: TRBV15
J: TRBJ1-2
size: NA
DNA: TGTGCCACCAGCAGAGATCAGGGAGGCTACACCTTC
CDR3: CATSRDQGGYTF

D: NA
V: TRBV19
J: TRBJ1-1
size: NA
DNA: TGTGCCAGTAGTGTCTGGGGGGGGAACACTGAAGCTTTCTTT
CDR3: CASSVWGGNTEAFF

D: TRBD2
V: TRBV4-2
J: TRBJ2-5
size: NA
DNA: TGTGCCAGCAGCCAAGATAAAGCGGGAGACGTTCATGGGGAGACCCAGTACTTC
CDR3: CASSQDKAGDVHGETQYF

D: TRBD2
V: TRBV7-2
J: TRBJ2-3
size: NA
DNA: TGTGCCAGCAGCTTACAGTCTGGGACTAGCGGGGGGTCAGATACGCAGTATTTT
CDR3: CASSLQSGTSGGSDTQYF

D: TRBD2
V: TRBV15
J: TRBJ2-3
size: NA
DNA: TGTGCCACCAGCAGGGGACTAGCGGTAACAGATACGCAGTATTTT
CDR3: CATSRGLAVTDTQYF

D: NA
V: TRBV6-5
J: TRBJ1-2
size: NA
DNA: TGTGCCAGCAGTTACGACCACATTCAGGGCTACACCTTC
CDR3: CASSYDHIQGYTF

D: TRBD1
V: TRBV28
J: TRBJ2-1
size: few
DNA: TGTGCCAGCAGTTTAAATGGGGACAGGCGTGTGGGGCAGTTCTTC
CDR3: CASSLNGDRRVGQFF

D: TRBD2
V: TRBV20-1
J: TRBJ2-3
size: few
DNA: TGCAGTGCTAGGACTAGCGGGACCCCTCGAGGGACAGATACGCAGTATTTT
CDR3: CSARTSGTPRGTDTQYF

D: NA
V: TRBV12-3/TRBV12-4
J: TRBJ1-4
size: many
DNA: TGTGCCAGCAGTTTGTGGGACACGGAAAAACTGTTTTTT
CDR3: CASSLWDTEKLFF

D: TRBD2
V: TRBV20-1
J: TRBJ2-2
size: few
DNA: TGCAGTGCTAGGAAACTAGCGTCAACCGGGGAGCTGTTTTTT
CDR3: CSARKLASTGELFF

D: NA
V: TRBV28
J: TRBJ2-7
size: NA
DNA: TGTGCCAGCAGATCAGGGGTCTACGAGCAGTACTTC
CDR3: CASRSGVYEQYF

D: NA
V: TRBV12-3/TRBV12-4
J: TRBJ1-6
size: few
DNA: TGTGCCAGCACCAAAGGTCACAATAATAATTCACCCCTCCACTTT
CDR3: CASTKGHNNNSPLHF

D: TRBD1
V: TRBV18
J: TRBJ1-4
size: NA
DNA: TGTGCCAGCTCACCACAGGGACAGGGGCCTGAAAAACTGTTTTTT
CDR3: CASSPQGQGPEKLFF

D: NA
V: TRBV7-3
J: TRBJ2-1
size: few
DNA: TGTGCCAGCAGCTTAGAACAGGTATTGGGCAATGAGCAGTTCTTC
CDR3: CASSLEQVLGNEQFF

D: TRBD1
V: TRBV5-1
J: TRBJ2-4
size: few
DNA: TGCGCCAGCAGCCCGGGGACAGACTCATCGCTAGCCAAAAACATTCAGTACTTC
CDR3: CASSPGTDSSLAKNIQYF

D: NA
V: TRBV11-2
J: TRBJ2-3
size: few
DNA: TGTGCCAGCAGCTTAGCGCAGGGGCGCACAGATACGCAGTATTTT
CDR3: CASSLAQGRTDTQYF

D: NA
V: TRBV12-3/TRBV12-4
J: TRBJ1-6
size: NA
DNA: TGTGCCAGCAGTTTAATGGGGGCGGGCTCACCCCTCCACTTT
CDR3: CASSLMGAGSPLHF

D: TRBD1
V: TRBV12-3/TRBV12-4
J: TRBJ1-4
size: NA
DNA: TGTGCCAGCAGTCACTTCGGGACAGGGGTGGAAACTAATGAAAAACTGTTTTTT
CDR3: CASSHFGTGVETNEKLFF

D: NA
V: TRBV5-1
J: TRBJ2-1
size: NA
DNA: TGCGCCAGCAGCTTGGACAGGGGGGGGAATGAGCAGTCCTTC
CDR3: CASSLDRGGNEQSF

D: NA
V: TRBV7-9
J: TRBJ1-4
size: once
DNA: TGTGCCAGCAGCTTAGACAAGTCAACTAATGAAAAACTGTTTTTT
CDR3: CASSLDKSTNEKLFF

D: NA
V: TRBV6-5
J: TRBJ1-1
size: NA
DNA: TGTGCCAGCACCCCAGCAACGGGCCTAGTGGCTTTCTTT
CDR3: CASTPATGLVAFF

D: TRBD1
V: TRBV5-1
J: TRBJ2-1
size: NA
DNA: TGCGCCAGCAGCTGGGCCCCCGGGACAGCCAACAATGAGCAGTTCTTC
CDR3: CASSWAPGTANNEQFF

D: TRBD2
V: TRBV11-2
J: TRBJ2-5
size: NA
DNA: TGTGCCAGCAGCTTAGTCCCTCGACTAGCGGGGGTGCAGACCCAGTACTTC
CDR3: CASSLVPRLAGVQTQYF

D: NA
V: TRBV27
J: TRBJ2-6
size: NA
DNA: TGTGCCAGCAGTAGCATGGCCTCTGGGGCCAACGTCCTGACTTTC
CDR3: CASSSMASGANVLTF

D: TRBD2
V: TRBV20-1
J: TRBJ2-7
size: NA
DNA: TGCAGTGCCTCCACGACTAGCGTCCACGAGCAGTACTTC
CDR3: CSASTTSVHEQYF

D: TRBD2
V: TRBV18
J: TRBJ2-1
size: NA
DNA: TGTGCCAGCTCACCGATGGCGGGAGGGAGCTCCTACAATGAGCAGTTCTTC
CDR3: CASSPMAGGSSYNEQFF

D: NA
V: TRBV6-1
J: TRBJ2-3
size: few
DNA: TGTGCCAGCAGTGCCTCTGATTGGGATTACACAGATACGCAGTATTTT
CDR3: CASSASDWDYTDTQYF

D: NA
V: TRBV11-2
J: TRBJ2-4
size: NA
DNA: TGTGCCAGGATCGACCGGACGGACATTCAGTACTTC
CDR3: CARIDRTDIQYF

D: NA
V: TRBV28
J: TRBJ2-5
size: NA
DNA: TGTGCCAGCAGCCAAGAGGGTTACGTAGGCTTC
CDR3: CASSQEGYVGF

D: TRBD2
V: TRBV2
J: TRBJ2-1
size: NA
DNA: TGTGCCAGCAAGACTAGCGGGAGTTTAGCTGGTGAGCAGTTCTTC
CDR3: CASKTSGSLAGEQFF

D: NA
V: TRBV7-2
J: TRBJ1-5
size: few
DNA: TGTGCCAGCAGCTTTAAACAAGGTCAGCCCCAGCATTTT
CDR3: CASSFKQGQPQHF

D: NA
V: TRBV6-2/TRBV6-3
J: TRBJ2-3
size: NA
DNA: TGTGCCAGCAGTTCCAGCACAGATGCGCAGTATTTT
CDR3: CASSSSTDAQYF

D: TRBD2
V: TRBV19
J: TRBJ2-1
size: NA
DNA: TGTGCCAGTAGTAACCAATGGACTAGCGGCAACAATGAGCAGTTCTTC
CDR3: CASSNQWTSGNNEQFF

D: TRBD1
V: TRBV20-1
J: TRBJ1-1
size: few
DNA: TGCAGTGCTTCAAGGGGACAGCTGAACACTGAAGCTTTCTTT
CDR3: CSASRGQLNTEAFF

D: NA
V: TRBV5-1
J: TRBJ1-4
size: few
DNA: TGCGCCAGCACCTATGAGACAGCAACCGTCGGAAAACTGTTTTTT
CDR3: CASTYETATVGKLFF

D: NA
V: TRBV5-6
J: TRBJ1-4
size: many
DNA: TGTGCCAGCAGCTTGGCACCACCCGGAAAACTGTTTTTT
CDR3: CASSLAPPGKLFF

D: NA
V: TRBV5-1
J: TRBJ1-1
size: many
DNA: TGCGCCAGCAGACCCGGGACAATGAACACTGAAGCTTTCTTT
CDR3: CASRPGTMNTEAFF

D: TRBD2
V: TRBV5-1
J: TRBJ2-1
size: NA
DNA: TGCGCCAGCAGTCCAAATTTAGCGGGGGGGCTCATTGAGCAGTTCTTC
CDR3: CASSPNLAGGLIEQFF